Sequencing of this T cell receptor (beta chain) was carried out in a study of blood T cell repertoires in COVID-19. The protocol was immunoSEQ multiplex PCR, while the TCRdb copy is restricted to in-frame clones and leaves out a portion. The sample yields 200,000 to 300,000 clones, more than 65% seen once. Trimming removed 8 bases at V and 0 bases at J, with 15 bases between. Germline V gene lookup returns CDR1 MNHEY and CDR2 SVGAGI. The CDR3 is made up of 15 amino acids. The chain joins TRBV6-5 to TRBJ2-3; D is uncertain. The source is a man aged 40-55 years who had recovered from COVID-19. The sequenced sample was peripheral blood. The CDR3 is CASLPRSRSTDTQYF. In nucleotides, the CDR3 is TGTGCCAGCCTCCCGCGGAGTCGGAGCACAGATACGCAGTATTTT.